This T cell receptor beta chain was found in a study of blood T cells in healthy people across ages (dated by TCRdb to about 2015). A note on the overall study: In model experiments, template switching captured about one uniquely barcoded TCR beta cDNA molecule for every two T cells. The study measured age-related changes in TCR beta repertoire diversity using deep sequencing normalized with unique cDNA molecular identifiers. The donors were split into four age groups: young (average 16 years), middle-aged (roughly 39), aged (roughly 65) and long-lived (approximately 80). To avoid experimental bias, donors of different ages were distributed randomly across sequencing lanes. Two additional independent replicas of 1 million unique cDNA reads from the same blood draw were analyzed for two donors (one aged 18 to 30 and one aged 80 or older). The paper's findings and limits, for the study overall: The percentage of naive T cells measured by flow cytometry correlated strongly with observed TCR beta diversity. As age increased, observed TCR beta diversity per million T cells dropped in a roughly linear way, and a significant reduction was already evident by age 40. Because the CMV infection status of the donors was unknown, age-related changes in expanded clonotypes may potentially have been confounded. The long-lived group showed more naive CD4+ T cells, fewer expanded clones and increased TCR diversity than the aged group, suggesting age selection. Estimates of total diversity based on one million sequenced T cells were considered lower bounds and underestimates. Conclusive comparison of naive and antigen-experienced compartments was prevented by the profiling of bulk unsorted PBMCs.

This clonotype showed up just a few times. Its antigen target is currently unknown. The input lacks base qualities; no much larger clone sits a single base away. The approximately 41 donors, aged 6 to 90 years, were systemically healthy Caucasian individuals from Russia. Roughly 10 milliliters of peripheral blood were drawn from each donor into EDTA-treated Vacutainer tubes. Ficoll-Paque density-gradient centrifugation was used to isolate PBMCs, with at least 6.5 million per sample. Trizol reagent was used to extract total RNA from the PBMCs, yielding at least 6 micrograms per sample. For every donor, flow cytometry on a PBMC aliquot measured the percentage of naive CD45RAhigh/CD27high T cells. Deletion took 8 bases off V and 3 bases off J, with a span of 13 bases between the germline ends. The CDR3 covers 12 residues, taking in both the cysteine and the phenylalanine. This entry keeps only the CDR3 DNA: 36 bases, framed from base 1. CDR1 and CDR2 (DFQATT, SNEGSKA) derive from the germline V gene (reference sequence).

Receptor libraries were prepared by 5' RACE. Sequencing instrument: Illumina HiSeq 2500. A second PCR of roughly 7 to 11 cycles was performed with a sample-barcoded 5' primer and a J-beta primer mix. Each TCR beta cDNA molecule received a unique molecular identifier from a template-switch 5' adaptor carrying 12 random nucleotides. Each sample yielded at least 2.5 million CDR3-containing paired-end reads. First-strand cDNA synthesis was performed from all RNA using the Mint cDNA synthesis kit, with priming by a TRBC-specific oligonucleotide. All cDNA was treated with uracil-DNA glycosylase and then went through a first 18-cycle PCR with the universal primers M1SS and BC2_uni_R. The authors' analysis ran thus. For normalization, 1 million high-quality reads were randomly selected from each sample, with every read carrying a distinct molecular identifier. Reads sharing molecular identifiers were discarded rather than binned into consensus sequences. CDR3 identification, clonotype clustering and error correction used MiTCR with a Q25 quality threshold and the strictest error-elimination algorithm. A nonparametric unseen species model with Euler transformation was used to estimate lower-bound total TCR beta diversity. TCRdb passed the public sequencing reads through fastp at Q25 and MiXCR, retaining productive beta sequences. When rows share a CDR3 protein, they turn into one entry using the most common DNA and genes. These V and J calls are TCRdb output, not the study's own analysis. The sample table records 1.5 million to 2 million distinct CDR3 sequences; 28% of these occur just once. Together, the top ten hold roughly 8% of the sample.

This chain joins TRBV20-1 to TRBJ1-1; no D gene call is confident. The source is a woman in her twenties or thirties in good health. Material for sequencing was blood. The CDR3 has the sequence CSIRRGDTEAFF. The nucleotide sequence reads TGCAGTATCCGCCGCGGCGACACTGAAGCTTTCTTT.